Listed here is a single T cell receptor (beta chain). The record originates from a study of blood T cell repertoires in COVID-19. Study at large: COVID-19 samples, acute and convalescent, were from the United States, Italy and Spain. T cells, B-cell-depleted T cells, or PBMCs provided the cDNA or gDNA that served as material.

Per the study methods: Reference gene primer amplification gave nucleated cell count estimates. Produced via immunoSEQ multiplex PCR; TCRdb's table is partial and in-frame only. D and trimming were read from the DNA, whereas the V and J calls and clone size are those reported in that table. The sample contains 40,000 to 45,000 clones, 70% to 90% of which appear only once. Germline loops: CDR1 SGHRS, CDR2 YFSETQ. The CDR3 is 18 residues long. V dropped 0 bases and J dropped 5; count of bases not matched to a gene: 7. Sequencing was performed on peripheral blood. The receptor was derived from a human donor in a cohort sampled during active COVID-19. J is TRBJ2-5 and V is TRBV5-1; the match to TRBD2 covers 16 bases. This CDR3 is CASSLAGTSGGAAETQYF. Here the CDR3 DNA reads TGCGCCAGCAGCTTGGCAGGGACTAGCGGGGGGGCGGCGGAGACCCAGTACTTC.